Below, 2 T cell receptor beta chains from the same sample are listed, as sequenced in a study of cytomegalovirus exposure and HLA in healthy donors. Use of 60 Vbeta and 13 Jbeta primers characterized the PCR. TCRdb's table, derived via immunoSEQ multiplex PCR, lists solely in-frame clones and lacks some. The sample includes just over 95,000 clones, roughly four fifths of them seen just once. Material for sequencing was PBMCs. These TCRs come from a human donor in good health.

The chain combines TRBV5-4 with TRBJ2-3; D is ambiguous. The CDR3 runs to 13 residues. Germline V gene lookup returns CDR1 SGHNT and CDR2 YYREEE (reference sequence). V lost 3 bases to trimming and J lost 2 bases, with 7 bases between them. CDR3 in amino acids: CASSSPFTDTQYF. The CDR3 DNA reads TGTGCCAGCAGCTCCCCATTCACAGATACGCAGTATTTT. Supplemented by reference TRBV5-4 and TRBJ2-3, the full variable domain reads ETGVTQSPTHLIKTRGQQVTLRCSSQSGHNTVSWYQQALGQGPQFIFQYYREEENGRGNFPPRFSGLQFPNYSSELNVNALELDDSALYLCASSSPFTDTQYFGPGTRLTVL.

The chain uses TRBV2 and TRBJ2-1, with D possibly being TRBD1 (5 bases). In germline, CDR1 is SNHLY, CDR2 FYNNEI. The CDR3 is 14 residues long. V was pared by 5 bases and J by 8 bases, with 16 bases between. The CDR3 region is CASSLAGHGHEQFF. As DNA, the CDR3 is TGTGCCAGCAGTCTCGCAGGACATGGTCATGAGCAGTTCTTC.